This T cell receptor beta chain was found in a study of T-cell memory formation after mild COVID-19. To note about this clonotype: Its antigen is undetermined.

Findings and caveats of the study: Later expanders leaned toward CD4+, whereas clones contracting from day 15 to 85 were balanced CD4/CD8.

This CDR3 comprises 14 residues. The V gene lost 1 base and the J gene lost 5 bases, with 12 bases spanning the gap. Germline assignment: CDR1 SGHTA and CDR2 FQGNSA. Using constant-segment primers, 5'RACE produced TCR alpha and TCR beta cDNA libraries carrying sample barcodes and UMIs. TCRdb reanalysed the 5' RACE reads using MiXCR and keeps one entry per CDR3 protein. The sample shows roughly 580,000 distinct CDR3 sequences, 15% to 20% of them seen only once. The sequencing input was PBMCs or a T cell subset sorted from them (not recorded which). The clonotype comes from an adult woman who had mild COVID-19 (a few samples of this study predate the infection). Cell type and time point are not known. V gene TRBV7-2 combines with J gene TRBJ2-7, with D possibly matching TRBD1 (5 bases). CDR3 bases: TGTGCCAGCAGCTTAGGGGGCCGTGAGGACGAGCAGTACTTC. It encodes CASSLGGREDEQYF. Combining the CDR3 with reference TRBV7-2 and TRBJ2-7 gives the whole variable domain GAGVSQSPSNKVTEKGKDVELRCDPISGHTALYWYRQSLGQGLEFLIYFQGNSAPDKSGLPSDRFSAERTGGSVSTLTIQRTQQEDSAVYLCASSLGGREDEQYFGPGTRLTVT.